This is a list of T cell receptor beta chains from one sample in a study of cytomegalovirus exposure and HLA in healthy donors. The table came from immunoSEQ multiplex PCR; TCRdb's copy has only in-frame clones and leaves some out. The table includes about 78,000 clones, almost 97% detected once. Sequencing was done on a sample of PBMCs. The receptors were sampled from a man younger than 35 in good health and CMV-seropositive. The CDR3 runs from the conserved cysteine through the conserved F or W. D genes are given only for firm matches. Clone size, where shown, is once, few, many, or a class for clones that have expanded.

J: TRBJ2-7
size: few
D: -
V: TRBV5-4
CDR3: CASSLYYEQYF
DNA: TGTGCCAGCAGCTTGTATTACGAGCAGTACTTC

J: TRBJ2-6
size: -
D: -
V: TRBV28
CDR3: CASRQFSGANVLTF
DNA: TGTGCCAGCAGGCAGTTCTCTGGGGCCAACGTCCTGACTTTC

J: TRBJ1-1
size: -
D: -
V: TRBV9
CDR3: CASGGGGTEAFF
DNA: TGTGCCAGCGGGGGGGGTGGGACTGAAGCTTTCTTT

J: TRBJ1-5
size: -
D: -
V: TRBV13
CDR3: CASSLGLRQFDQPQHF
DNA: TGTGCCAGCAGCTTAGGCCTTAGACAGTTTGATCAGCCCCAGCATTTT

J: TRBJ2-7
size: -
D: -
V: TRBV7-6
CDR3: CASSLAEGRYEQYF
DNA: TGTGCCAGCAGCTTAGCGGAGGGGCGGTACGAGCAGTACTTC

J: TRBJ1-2
size: -
D: -
V: TRBV28
CDR3: CASSPGYYGYTF
DNA: TGTGCCAGCAGTCCCGGGTACTATGGCTACACCTTC

J: TRBJ2-7
size: -
D: TRBD1
V: TRBV4-1
CDR3: CASSVQTPGQGPSEQYF
DNA: TGCGCCAGCAGCGTGCAAACTCCGGGACAGGGCCCCTCGGAGCAGTACTTC

J: TRBJ2-5
size: -
D: TRBD2
V: TRBV14
CDR3: CASSPLLAGGPETQYF
DNA: TGTGCCAGCAGCCCCCTACTAGCGGGAGGGCCGGAGACCCAGTACTTC

J: TRBJ1-1
size: -
D: -
V: TRBV10-3
CDR3: CAISEHLTGRFEAFF
DNA: TGTGCCATCAGTGAGCATTTGACAGGCCGATTTGAAGCTTTCTTT

J: TRBJ1-1
size: -
D: TRBD1
V: TRBV4-1
CDR3: CASSLRTGLNTEAFF
DNA: TGCGCCAGCAGCCTGAGGACAGGACTGAACACTGAAGCTTTCTTT

J: TRBJ2-5
size: -
D: TRBD2
V: TRBV27
CDR3: CASSLRAGGRQETQYF
DNA: TGTGCCAGCAGTTTAAGGGCGGGAGGCCGCCAAGAGACCCAGTACTTC

J: TRBJ1-1
size: -
D: TRBD1
V: TRBV10-3
CDR3: CAIRGTGEAFF
DNA: TGTGCCATCAGAGGGACAGGTGAAGCTTTCTTT

J: TRBJ2-2
size: -
D: TRBD2
V: TRBV4-2
CDR3: CASSPGTSGNTGELFF
DNA: TGTGCCAGCAGCCCCGGGACTAGCGGAAACACCGGGGAGCTGTTTTTT

J: TRBJ2-7
size: -
D: TRBD1
V: TRBV5-1
CDR3: CASSLAQGGYEQYF
DNA: TGCGCCAGCAGCTTGGCACAGGGGGGCTACGAGCAGTACTTC

J: TRBJ1-5
size: once
D: -
V: TRBV11-2
CDR3: CASSISGGEGSNQPQHF
DNA: TGTGCCAGCAGCATAAGCGGAGGGGAGGGTAGCAATCAGCCCCAGCATTTT

J: TRBJ2-3
size: -
D: -
V: TRBV2
CDR3: CASVTEGSTDTQYF
DNA: TGTGCCAGCGTAACTGAGGGTAGCACAGATACGCAGTATTTT

J: TRBJ2-2
size: -
D: -
V: TRBV6-6
CDR3: CASSYAGVNTGELFF
DNA: TGTGCCAGCAGTTACGCTGGAGTTAACACCGGGGAGCTGTTTTTT

J: TRBJ2-1
size: -
D: -
V: TRBV19
CDR3: CASSIAGSRGSQFF
DNA: TGTGCCAGTAGTATAGCCGGATCTAGGGGAAGCCAGTTCTTC

J: TRBJ2-1
size: -
D: TRBD2
V: TRBV4-1
CDR3: CASSTLAGGTGNEQFF
DNA: TGCGCCAGCAGCACCTTAGCGGGAGGCACGGGCAATGAGCAGTTCTTC

J: TRBJ2-1
size: once
D: -
V: TRBV9
CDR3: CASSGGLHYNEQFF
DNA: TGTGCCAGCAGCGGAGGACTGCACTACAATGAGCAGTTCTTC

J: TRBJ1-2
size: -
D: TRBD1
V: TRBV5-4
CDR3: CASSPRDRIYGYTF
DNA: TGTGCCAGCAGCCCCCGGGACAGAATCTATGGCTACACCTTC

J: TRBJ2-5
size: -
D: -
V: TRBV11-3
CDR3: CASSPGQIETQYF
DNA: TGTGCCAGCAGCCCAGGACAGATCGAGACCCAGTACTTC

J: TRBJ2-1
size: -
D: TRBD2
V: TRBV11-2
CDR3: CASSLDVFGLADNEQFF
DNA: TGTGCCAGCAGCTTAGATGTTTTCGGACTAGCGGACAATGAGCAGTTCTTC

J: TRBJ2-3
size: -
D: -
V: TRBV7-6
CDR3: CASRAGGSTDTQYF
DNA: TGTGCCAGCAGGGCAGGAGGAAGCACAGATACGCAGTATTTT

J: TRBJ2-7
size: -
D: TRBD2
V: TRBV4-2
CDR3: CASSQGLVALEQYF
DNA: TGTGCCAGCAGCCAGGGACTAGTGGCGCTCGAGCAGTACTTC

J: TRBJ1-4
size: -
D: -
V: TRBV30
CDR3: CAWTGVGRREKLFF
DNA: TGTGCCTGGACTGGAGTTGGGAGGCGGGAAAAACTGTTTTTT

J: TRBJ2-5
size: -
D: TRBD2
V: TRBV30
CDR3: CAWTSGNPSLETQYF
DNA: TGTGCCTGGACTAGCGGGAACCCATCGTTAGAGACCCAGTACTTC